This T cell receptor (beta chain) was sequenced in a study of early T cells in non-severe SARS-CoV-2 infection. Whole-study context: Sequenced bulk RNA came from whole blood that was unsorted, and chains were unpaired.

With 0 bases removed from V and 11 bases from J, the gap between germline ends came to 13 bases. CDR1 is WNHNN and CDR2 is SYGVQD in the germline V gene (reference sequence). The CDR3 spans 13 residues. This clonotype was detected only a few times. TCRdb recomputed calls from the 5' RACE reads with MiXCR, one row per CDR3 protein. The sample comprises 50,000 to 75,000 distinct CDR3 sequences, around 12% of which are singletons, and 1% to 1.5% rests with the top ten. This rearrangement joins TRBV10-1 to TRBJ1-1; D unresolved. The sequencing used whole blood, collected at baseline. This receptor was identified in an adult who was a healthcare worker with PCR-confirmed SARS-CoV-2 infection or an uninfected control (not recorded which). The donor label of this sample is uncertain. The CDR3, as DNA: TGCGCCAGCAGTGAGTCGTTGGCCGCAACTGCTTTCTTT. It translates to CASSESLAATAFF.